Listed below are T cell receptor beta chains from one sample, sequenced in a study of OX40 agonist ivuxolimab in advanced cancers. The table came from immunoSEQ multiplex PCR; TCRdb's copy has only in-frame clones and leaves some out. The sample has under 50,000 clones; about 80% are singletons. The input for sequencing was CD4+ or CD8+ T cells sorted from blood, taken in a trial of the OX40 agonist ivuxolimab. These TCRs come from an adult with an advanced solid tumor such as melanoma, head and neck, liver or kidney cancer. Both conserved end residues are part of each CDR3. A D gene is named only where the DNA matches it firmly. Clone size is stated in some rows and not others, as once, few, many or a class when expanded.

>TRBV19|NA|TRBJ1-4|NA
CASTSLRGYGEKLFF
TGTGCCAGTACGAGCCTCAGGGGATACGGTGAAAAACTGTTTTTT
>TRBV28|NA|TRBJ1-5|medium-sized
CASSPADNQPQHF
TGTGCCAGCAGTCCCGCGGACAATCAGCCCCAGCATTTT
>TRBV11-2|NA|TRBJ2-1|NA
CASSPAWGSSYNEQFF
TGTGCCAGCAGCCCTGCTTGGGGGAGCTCCTACAATGAGCAGTTCTTC
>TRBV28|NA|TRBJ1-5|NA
CASSRKGREGNQPQHF
TGTGCCAGCAGCCGGAAGGGGAGAGAAGGCAATCAGCCCCAGCATTTT
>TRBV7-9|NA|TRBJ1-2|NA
CASSLAEGHYGYTF
TGTGCCAGCAGCTTAGCTGAGGGGCACTATGGCTACACCTTC
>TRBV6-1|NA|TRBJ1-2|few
CASSETRDNGYTF
TGTGCCAGCAGTGAAACCAGGGACAATGGCTACACCTTC
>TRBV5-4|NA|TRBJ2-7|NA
CASSPALGSSSYEQYF
TGTGCCAGCAGCCCGGCGTTAGGGTCGAGCTCCTACGAGCAGTACTTC
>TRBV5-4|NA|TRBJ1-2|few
CASSLGATGIGYTF
TGTGCCAGCAGCTTGGGAGCGACGGGTATAGGCTACACCTTC
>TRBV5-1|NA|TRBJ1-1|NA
CASSRVPGPPEAFF
TGCGCCAGCAGCCGGGTCCCCGGGCCCCCTGAAGCTTTCTTT
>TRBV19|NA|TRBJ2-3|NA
CASSIGGQTYTDTQYF
TGTGCCAGTAGTATAGGGGGGCAGACCTACACAGATACGCAGTATTTT
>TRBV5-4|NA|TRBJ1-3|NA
CASSLDASSSGNTIYF
TGTGCCAGCAGCTTGGACGCATCGAGCTCTGGAAACACCATATATTTT
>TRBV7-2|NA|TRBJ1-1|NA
CASSLGGFEAFF
TGTGCCAGCAGCTTAGGGGGTTTTGAAGCTTTCTTT
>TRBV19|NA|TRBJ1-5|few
CASSMEGRRQPQHF
TGTGCCAGTAGTATGGAGGGGCGGCGACAGCCCCAGCATTTT
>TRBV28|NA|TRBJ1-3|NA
CASSLENGNTIYF
TGTGCCAGCAGTTTGGAAAATGGAAACACCATATATTTT
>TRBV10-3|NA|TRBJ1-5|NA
CAIREGQSNQPQHF
TGTGCCATCAGGGAAGGACAGAGCAATCAGCCCCAGCATTTT
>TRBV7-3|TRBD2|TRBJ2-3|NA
CASRPSGSFTDTQYF
TGTGCCAGCCGACCTAGCGGGAGTTTCACAGATACGCAGTATTTT
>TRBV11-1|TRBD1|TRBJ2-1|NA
CASSSDDRGLIYNEQFF
TGTGCCAGCAGCTCGGACGACAGGGGGCTTATCTACAATGAGCAGTTCTTC
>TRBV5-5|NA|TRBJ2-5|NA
CASSRQIQETQYF
TGTGCCAGCAGCCGACAGATCCAAGAGACCCAGTACTTC
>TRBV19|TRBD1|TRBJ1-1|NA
CARTSSGQGEMNTEAFF
TGTGCCAGGACCTCTTCAGGACAGGGAGAAATGAACACTGAAGCTTTCTTT
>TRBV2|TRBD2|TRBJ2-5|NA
CASTLGLAHSPSQETQYF
TGTGCCAGCACTCTGGGACTAGCGCACTCCCCTTCCCAAGAGACCCAGTACTTC
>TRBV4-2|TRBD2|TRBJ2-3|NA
CASSQDGVASGTADTQYF
TGTGCCAGCAGCCAAGATGGGGTGGCTAGCGGGACTGCAGATACGCAGTATTTT
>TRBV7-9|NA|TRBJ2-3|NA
CASIQGDTFTDTQYF
TGTGCCAGCATCCAGGGCGATACCTTCACAGATACGCAGTATTTT
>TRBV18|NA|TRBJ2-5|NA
CASSPGQGETQYF
TGTGCCAGCTCACCAGGGCAGGGGGAGACCCAGTACTTC
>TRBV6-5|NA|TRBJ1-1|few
CASSYRIRDGSIAFF
TGTGCCAGCAGTTACCGAATAAGAGACGGGAGTATAGCTTTCTTT